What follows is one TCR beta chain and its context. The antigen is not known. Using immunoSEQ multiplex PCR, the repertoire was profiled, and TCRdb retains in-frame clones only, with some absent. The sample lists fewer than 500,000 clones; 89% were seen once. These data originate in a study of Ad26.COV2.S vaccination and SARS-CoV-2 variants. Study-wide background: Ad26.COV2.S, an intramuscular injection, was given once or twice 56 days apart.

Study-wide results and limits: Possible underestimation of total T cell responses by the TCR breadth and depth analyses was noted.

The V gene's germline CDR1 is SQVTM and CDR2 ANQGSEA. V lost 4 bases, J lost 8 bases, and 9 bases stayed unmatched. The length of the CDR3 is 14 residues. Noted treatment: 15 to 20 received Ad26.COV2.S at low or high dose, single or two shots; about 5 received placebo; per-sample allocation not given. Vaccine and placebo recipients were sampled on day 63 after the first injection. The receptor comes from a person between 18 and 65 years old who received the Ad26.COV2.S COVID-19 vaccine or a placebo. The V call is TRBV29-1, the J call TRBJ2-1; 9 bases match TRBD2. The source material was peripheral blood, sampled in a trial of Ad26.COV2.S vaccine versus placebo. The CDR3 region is CSVVPGLAKYEQFF. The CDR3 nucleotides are TGCAGCGTTGTTCCAGGACTAGCGAAATATGAGCAGTTCTTC.